This T cell receptor (beta chain) originates from a study of CD8 T cells in Susac syndrome. CDR1 and CDR2 from the germline V gene are SEHNR and FQNEAQ (reference sequence). The CDR3 consists of 12 residues. With 2 bases removed from V and 8 bases from J, the gap between germline ends came to 7 bases. Study findings and constraints: The study recognized that its TCR sequencing and HLA analysis covered a relatively small number of individuals.

Regarding this clonotype: Antigen specificity is unknown.

The RNA, about 0.45 to 1 ug, was put through reverse transcription using random hexamers. TCRdb reanalysed the immunoSEQ multiplex PCR reads using MiXCR and keeps one entry per CDR3 protein. Of about 300,000 distinct CDR3 sequences in the sample, about 88% were seen once. The sequenced target, TCR beta, came from blood CD8+ and CD4+ T cells. The multiple sclerosis controls were treatment-naive patients affected by stable or active relapsing-remitting disease. Both CD4+ and CD8+ T cells were negatively isolated, and TEMRA cells underwent FACS enrichment. This chain links TRBV7-9 with TRBJ2-1; D gene ambiguous. This clonotype was obtained from a human donor with multiple sclerosis. Sample: CD8+ T cells from PBMCs. For the CDR3, the DNA is TGTGCCAGCAGCTTACTGAAGGATGAGCAGTTCTTC. Its translation is CASSLLKDEQFF.